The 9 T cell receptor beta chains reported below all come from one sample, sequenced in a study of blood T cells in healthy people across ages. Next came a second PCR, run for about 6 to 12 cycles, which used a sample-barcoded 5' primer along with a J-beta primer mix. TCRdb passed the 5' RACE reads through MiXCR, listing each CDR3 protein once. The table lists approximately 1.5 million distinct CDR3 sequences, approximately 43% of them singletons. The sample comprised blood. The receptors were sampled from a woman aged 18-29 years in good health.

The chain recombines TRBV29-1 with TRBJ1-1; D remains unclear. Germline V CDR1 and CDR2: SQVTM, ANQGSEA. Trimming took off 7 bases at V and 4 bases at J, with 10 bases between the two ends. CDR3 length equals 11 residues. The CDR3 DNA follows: TGCAGCGCCCTTTTTGGCACTGAAGCTTTCTTT. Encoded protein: CSALFGTEAFF. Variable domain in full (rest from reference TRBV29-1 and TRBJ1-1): SAVISQKPSRDICQRGTSLTIQCQVDSQVTMMFWYRQQPGQSLTLIATANQGSEATYESGFVIDKFPISRPNLTFSTLTVSNMSPEDSSIYLCSALFGTEAFFGQGTRLTVV.

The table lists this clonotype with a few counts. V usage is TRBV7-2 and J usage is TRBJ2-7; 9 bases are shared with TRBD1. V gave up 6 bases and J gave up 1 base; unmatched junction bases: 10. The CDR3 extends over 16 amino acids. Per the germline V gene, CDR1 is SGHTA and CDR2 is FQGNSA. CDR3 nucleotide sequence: TGTGCCAGCAGTTTGACGTCCGGGACAGGGTCCTACGAGCAGTACTTC. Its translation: CASSLTSGTGSYEQYF.

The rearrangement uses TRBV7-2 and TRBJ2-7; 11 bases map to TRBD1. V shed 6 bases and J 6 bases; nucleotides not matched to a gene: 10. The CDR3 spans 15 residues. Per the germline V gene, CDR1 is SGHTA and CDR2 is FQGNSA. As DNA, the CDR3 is TGTGCCAGCAGTTACCCGGACAGGGGGCAATGCGAGCAGTACTTC. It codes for CASSYPDRGQCEQYF.

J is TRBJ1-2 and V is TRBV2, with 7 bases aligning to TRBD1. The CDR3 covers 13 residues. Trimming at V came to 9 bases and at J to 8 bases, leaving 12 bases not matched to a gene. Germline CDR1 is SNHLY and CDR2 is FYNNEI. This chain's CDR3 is CARESDRAGGYTF. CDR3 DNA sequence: TGTGCCAGGGAGTCTGACAGGGCGGGCGGCTACACCTTC.

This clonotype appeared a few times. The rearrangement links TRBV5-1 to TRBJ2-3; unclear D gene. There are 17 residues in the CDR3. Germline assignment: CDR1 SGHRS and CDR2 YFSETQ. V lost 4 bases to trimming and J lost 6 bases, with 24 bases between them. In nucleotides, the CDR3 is TGCGCCAGCAGCCTGATCCCAAGGTCCTCGAATAGGGATACGCAGTATTTT. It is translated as CASSLIPRSSNRDTQYF.

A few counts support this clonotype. CDR3 DNA sequence: TGTGCCACCAGCCGCCCAGATAGCTCCTACGAGCAGTACTTC. This translates into CATSRPDSSYEQYF. The rearrangement uses TRBV15 and TRBJ2-7; D gene uncertain. CDR1 is LNHNV, CDR2 YYDKDF, per germline (reference sequence). The CDR3 loop spans 14 amino acids. With 5 bases removed from V and 0 bases from J, the gap between germline ends came to 11 bases.

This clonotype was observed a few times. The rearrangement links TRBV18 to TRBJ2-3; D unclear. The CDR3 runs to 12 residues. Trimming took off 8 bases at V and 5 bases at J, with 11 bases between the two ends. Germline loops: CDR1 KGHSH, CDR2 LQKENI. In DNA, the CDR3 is TGTGCCAGCGCCCCGGGTGGAGATACGCAGTATTTT. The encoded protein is CASAPGGDTQYF.

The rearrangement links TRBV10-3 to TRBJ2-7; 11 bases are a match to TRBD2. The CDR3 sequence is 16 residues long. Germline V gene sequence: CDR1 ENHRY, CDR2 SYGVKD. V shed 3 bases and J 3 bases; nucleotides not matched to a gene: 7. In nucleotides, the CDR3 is TGTGCCATCAGTGATTCTAGCGGGAGGATAGGCTACGAGCAGTACTTC. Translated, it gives CAISDSSGRIGYEQYF.

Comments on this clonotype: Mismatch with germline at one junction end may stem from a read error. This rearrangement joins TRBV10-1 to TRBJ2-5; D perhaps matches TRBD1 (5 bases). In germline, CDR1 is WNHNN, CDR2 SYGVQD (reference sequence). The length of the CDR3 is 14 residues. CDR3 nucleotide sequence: TGCGCCAGCTCCCCCGGACACCGACAAGGGACCCAGTACTTC. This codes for CASSPGHRQGTQYF.